The next 4 T cell receptor beta chains were all read from a single sample in a study of blood T cells in healthy people across ages (dated by TCRdb to between 2015 and 2017). The library was obtained by 5' RACE. The sequencing machine was an Illumina HiSeq 2500. A second PCR of roughly 7 to 12 cycles was run with a J-beta primer mix and a sample-barcoded 5' primer. TCRdb redid the processing of the public reads, applying fastp at Q25 and MiXCR, and retained in-frame beta chains. Every CDR3 protein is listed once, alongside the most common genes and DNA of its rows. This sample gives about 1.6 million distinct CDR3 sequences in total; 34% of them show up just once. The ten largest clones capture roughly 10% of the sample. The source material was blood. Receptor source: a woman younger than 45 in good health.

V and J are TRBV5-1 and TRBJ1-5; D is ambiguous. The ends were cut back, 4 bases at V and 1 base at J, with 15 bases in the middle. The germline gives CDR1 SGHRS, CDR2 YFSETQ. The CDR3 sequence is 16 residues long. The CDR3 sequence is CASSQGPSGSNQPQHF. DNA for the CDR3: TGCGCCAGCAGCCAAGGGCCCTCAGGAAGCAATCAGCCCCAGCATTTT.

This clonotype was detected a few times. V and J are TRBV12-3 or TRBV12-4 and TRBJ1-1; a possible D gene is TRBD1 (5 bases). The CDR3 spans 15 residues. V lost 1 base and J 4 bases, leaving 13 bases between the germline ends. CDR3 loop: CASSLGTGGGTEAFF. CDR3 DNA sequence: TGTGCCAGCAGTTTAGGGACCGGGGGGGGCACTGAAGCTTTCTTT.

This clonotype was observed a few times. The chain joins TRBV6-1 to TRBJ2-1; 13 bases align to TRBD2. Germline lookup yields CDR1 MNHNS and CDR2 SASEGT. Germline trimming cut 2 bases from V and 11 bases from J; bases unmatched to any gene: 6. This CDR3 spans 15 amino acids. CDR3 sequence: CASSESGLAGRKQFF. The CDR3 DNA is TGTGCCAGCAGTGAATCGGGACTAGCGGGGAGGAAGCAGTTCTTC.

The chain recombines TRBV5-1 with TRBJ2-1; tentative D call: TRBD2 (6 bases). Trimming took off 4 bases at V and 10 bases at J, with 24 bases between the two ends. Germline loops: CDR1 SGHRS, CDR2 YFSETQ. This CDR3 contains 16 residues. The CDR3, as DNA: TGCGCCAGCAGCACAACAGGTGGGGGGTTACAATGGGAGCAGTTCTTC. Translation gives CASSTTGGGLQWEQFF.